The rows below give T cell receptor beta chains drawn from one sample of a study of CD8+ T cells in alopecia areata. Only in-frame clones appear in the TCRdb table, and some are missing; sequencing was by immunoSEQ multiplex PCR. In the table there are about 250,000 clones, 60% of which are singletons. Sequences were derived from CD4+ T cells sorted from blood, sampled around week 54, from a patient treated with tofacitinib. The receptors derive from a human donor with alopecia areata. CDR3s include the opening cysteine and the closing phenylalanine or tryptophan. D genes are given only for firm matches. Part of the rows lack a size; the others show once, few, many or a class for expanded clones.

cdr3_nt cdr3_aa j_call v_call clone_size d_call
TGTGCCTGGAGGGGACAGGGTGGAAGTGCACCCCTCCACTTT CAWRGQGGSAPLHF TRBJ1-6 TRBV30 few TRBD1
TGCAGCGCCCGGACCTACGGAAACACCATATATTTT CSARTYGNTIYF TRBJ1-3 TRBV29-1 - -
TGCGCCAGCACCCCCACCCGGGACAGGGGGCTGAAGACCCAGTACTTC CASTPTRDRGLKTQYF TRBJ2-5 TRBV5-1 once TRBD1
TGTGCCAGCAACAGGGGCTTTAATCAGCCCCAGCATTTT CASNRGFNQPQHF TRBJ1-5 TRBV2 few TRBD1
TGTGCCAGCAGCTTAGGAGTATCCACAGATACGCAGTATTTT CASSLGVSTDTQYF TRBJ2-3 TRBV7-9 - -
TGTGCCACCAGCAGAGAAACGACAGAACCCTACGAGCAGTACTTC CATSRETTEPYEQYF TRBJ2-7 TRBV15 - -
TGTGCCAGCAGTGGTGCGGGGGGCCCGACTACGCGGCAGTACTTC CASSGAGGPTTRQYF TRBJ2-7 TRBV27 - TRBD2
TGTGCCAGCAGCTTAGATAGGACTTCAGAGACCCAGTACTTC CASSLDRTSETQYF TRBJ2-5 TRBV11-3 once -
TGCAGCGTCCGAGGCGGGGGTAGGGAGACCCAGTACTTC CSVRGGGRETQYF TRBJ2-5 TRBV29-1 - TRBD2
TGCAGCGTTGGGACTAGCGGGTTCGGGAATGAGCAGTTCTTC CSVGTSGFGNEQFF TRBJ2-1 TRBV29-1 - TRBD2
TGCAGCGTTGAGGACTACGAGCAGTACTTC CSVEDYEQYF TRBJ2-7 TRBV29-1 - -